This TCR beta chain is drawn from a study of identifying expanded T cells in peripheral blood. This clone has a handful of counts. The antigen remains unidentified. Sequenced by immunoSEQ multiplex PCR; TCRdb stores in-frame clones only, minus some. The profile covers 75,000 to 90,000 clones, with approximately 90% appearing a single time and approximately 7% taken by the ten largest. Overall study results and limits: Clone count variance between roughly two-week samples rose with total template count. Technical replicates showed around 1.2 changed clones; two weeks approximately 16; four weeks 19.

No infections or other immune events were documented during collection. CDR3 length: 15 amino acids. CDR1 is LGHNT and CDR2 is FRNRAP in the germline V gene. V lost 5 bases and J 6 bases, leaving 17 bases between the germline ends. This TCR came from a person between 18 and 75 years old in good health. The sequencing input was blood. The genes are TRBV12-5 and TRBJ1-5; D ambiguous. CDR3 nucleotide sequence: TGTGCTAGTGGTCCTCCCCCGGACGGGTTTCAGCCCCAGCATTTT. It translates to CASGPPPDGFQPQHF.